This T cell receptor (beta chain) was captured by sequencing in a study of beta chain features in type 1 diabetes. Whole-study results and caveats: Patients with type 1 diabetes showed fewer VDJ junction insertions and more deletions. Researchers report that Type 1 diabetes patients had moderately but significantly shorter TCRB CDR3s across all four CD4+ subsets.

The CDR3 sequence is 13 residues long. V was pared by 1 base and J by 10 bases, with 11 bases between. Germline lookup yields CDR1 LNHDA and CDR2 SQIVND (reference sequence). The sample holds a few counts of this clone. As yet, its antigen is unknown. The investigators reverse transcribed all of the isolated RNA, so they sequenced expressed TCRB transcripts. The assay was immunoSEQ multiplex PCR, and TCRdb's table has in-frame clones only and misses some. The table lists hundreds of thousands of clones, roughly 13% of them singletons. Each of the CD4+ naive, central memory, regulatory and stem cell-like memory populations was sorted via CD45RO/CCR7/CD25/CD127/CD95/CD27.

This TCR was recovered from a man younger than 30 with type 1 diabetes. Input material: naive CD4+ T cells from blood. The chain employs TRBV19 and TRBJ2-1; either TRBD1 or TRBD2 may supply D (5 bases each). As DNA, the CDR3 is TGTGCCAGTAGTATAGGTGGGGGATCCGAGCAGTTCTTC. It specifies CASSIGGGSEQFF.